This T cell receptor beta chain was observed in a study of T cells in localized non-small cell lung cancer (dated by TCRdb to the early 2020s). A note on the overall study: Comparing tumors with uninvolved tumor-adjacent lungs, the study looked at the T cell repertoires of a few hundred patients with early-stage NSCLC. The cohort was made up of 200 to 250 treatment-naive NSCLC patients whose localized lung tumors had been resected. NSCLC patients had a mean age of roughly 69 years, and around 140 were male and some 98 female. Overall results and qualifications from the work: Higher T cell density in blood was associated with longer overall survival, whereas higher clonality in adjacent lung was associated with shorter survival. Uninvolved tumor-adjacent lung showed the highest T cell clonality, higher than tumor, which suggests more focused antigenic responses in the uninvolved tumor-adjacent lung. Because of the exploratory design, TCR variables were selected using unadjusted p-values without false-discovery rate correction. Because multi-region sequencing of the tumors was not done, intratumor heterogeneity could not be ruled out. A median of approximately 50 of the top 100 tumor clones turned up in the paired uninvolved adjacent lung, and roughly 28 of those clones also ranked among the top 100 of that same adjacent lung.

The CDR3 sequence holds 16 residues, the cysteine and phenylalanine included. Only CDR3 DNA is held: 48 bases, read in frame from base 1. For CDR1 and CDR2, the germline V gene lists KGHSH and LQKENI. The V and J ends are trimmed by 3 bases and 2 bases, leaving 14 bases between them. TCR beta CDR3 regions were sequenced from DNA using the immunoSEQ Assay. For the original study's pipeline: To compute T cell density, TCR beta template counts were normalized to usable DNA, which was estimated by amplifying housekeeping genes. The preseqR package was used to estimate richness by extrapolating to 400,000 templates for PBMC samples and to 120,000 templates for tissue samples. Clonality was defined by subtracting Pielou's evenness from one. Differential abundance testing on productive amino-acid clonotypes, with a minimum total count of 5 and an alpha of 0.1, was used to identify tissue-enriched TCRs. The Jaccard Index and the Morisita Overlap Index were used to measure repertoire overlap between compartments. GLIPH clustered TCR beta CDR3s with public tetramer-defined viral CDR3s; viral motifs required at least three viral sequences plus V-gene enrichment. TCRdb took over this immuneACCESS table, retaining in-frame rearrangements with V and J assigned. Such tables are incomplete; in checked studies, under half of the missing clones stem from an unresolved V gene, and the remainder is unexplained. The V and J calls and clone size were taken over from that table, and D and trimming were inferred from the DNA. The sample contains under 3,000 clones, approximately 39% of them found a single time. About 9.6% of the sample lies in the top ten.

As to this clone: Which antigen it targets is not known. Qualities for individual bases were not recorded, and no much larger clone is one base off.

At diagnosis, peripheral blood, uninvolved tumor-adjacent lung and tumor were collected and stored as a combination of fresh-frozen and FFPE material. In this chain, TRBV18 is recombined with TRBJ1-3, and perhaps TRBD1 as D gene, on 6 matching bases. This TCR was recovered from a male donor aged 60 or older with stage I squamous cell lung carcinoma. Sample: lung tumor tissue, taken before any cancer treatment. The DNA is TGTGCCAGCTCACCTCTGACCGGGACAACTGGAAACACCATATATTTT. Its product reads: CASSPLTGTTGNTIYF.